This T cell receptor (beta chain) stems from a study of blood T cell repertoires in COVID-19. Study-wide context: Researchers got acute and convalescent COVID-19 samples from the United States, Italy and Spain.

Method: immunoSEQ multiplex PCR; TCRdb's copy keeps in-frame clones and lacks some. Of 280,000 or so clones detected, 90% appear once; the ten largest clones hold roughly 1.5%. Germline values: CDR1 SGHDN, CDR2 FVKESK. This CDR3 has 14 residues. V lost 1 base, J lost 0 bases, and 5 bases lay in between. This TCR came from a woman between 18 and 29 years old with acute COVID-19. V gene TRBV14 combines with J gene TRBJ2-3, with D unclear. The sequenced material came from PBMCs or T cells enriched from blood (not recorded which). The CDR3 sequence is CASSQAGSTDTQYF. CDR3 nucleotides: TGTGCCAGCAGCCAAGCAGGTAGCACAGATACGCAGTATTTT.